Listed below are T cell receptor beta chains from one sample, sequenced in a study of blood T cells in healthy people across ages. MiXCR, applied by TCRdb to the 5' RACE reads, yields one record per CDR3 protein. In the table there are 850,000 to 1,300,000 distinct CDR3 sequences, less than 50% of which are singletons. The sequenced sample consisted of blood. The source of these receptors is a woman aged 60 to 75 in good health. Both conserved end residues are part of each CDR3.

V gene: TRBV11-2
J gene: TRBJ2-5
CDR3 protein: CASSFRSIAGQETQYF

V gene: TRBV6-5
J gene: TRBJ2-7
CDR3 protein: CASSYRSSGNPSYEQYF

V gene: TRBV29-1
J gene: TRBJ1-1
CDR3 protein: CSVASGEAFF

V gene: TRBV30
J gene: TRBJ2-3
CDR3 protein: CAWSPRRTSGTADTQYF

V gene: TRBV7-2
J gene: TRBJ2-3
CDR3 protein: CASSPLSSGPTDTQYF

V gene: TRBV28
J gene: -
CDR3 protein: CASSLWTGLVRNEQYF

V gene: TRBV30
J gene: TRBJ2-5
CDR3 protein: CAWSAVGWYQETQYF

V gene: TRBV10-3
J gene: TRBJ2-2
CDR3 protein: CAIRAGTNTGELFF

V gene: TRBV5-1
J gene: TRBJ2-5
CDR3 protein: CASSQGQGAQETQYF

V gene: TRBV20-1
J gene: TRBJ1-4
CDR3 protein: CSARGGQGAGVFF

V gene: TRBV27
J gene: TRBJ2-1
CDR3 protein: CASSLYGIRTSGSPYNEQFF

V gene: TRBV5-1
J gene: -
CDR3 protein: CARRTGESATQYF

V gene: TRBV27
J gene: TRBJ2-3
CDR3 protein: CASKEWSTDTQYF

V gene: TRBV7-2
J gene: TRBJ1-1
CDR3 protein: CASSRRSDTEAFF

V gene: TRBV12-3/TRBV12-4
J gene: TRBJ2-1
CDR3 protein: CASSQRGRSDNEQFF

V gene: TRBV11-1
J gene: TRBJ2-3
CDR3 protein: CASSFGPTSGSSDTQYF

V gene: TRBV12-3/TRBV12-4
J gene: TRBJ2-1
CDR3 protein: CASSLNLDGWQFF

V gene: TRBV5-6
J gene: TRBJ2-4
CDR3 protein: CASNYPSGVEQYF

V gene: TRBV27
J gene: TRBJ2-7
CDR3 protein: CASSLRTSGRAAEQYF

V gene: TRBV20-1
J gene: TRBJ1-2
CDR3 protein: CSVDTVGTNYGYTF

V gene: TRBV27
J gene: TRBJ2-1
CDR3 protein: CASTLSGSLTNEQFF

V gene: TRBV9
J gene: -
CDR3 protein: CASSEHGGRLDEQYF

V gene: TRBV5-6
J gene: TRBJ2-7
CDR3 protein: CASSPRLAGGDSYEQYF

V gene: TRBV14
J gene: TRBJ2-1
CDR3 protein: CASTRPRALNEQFF

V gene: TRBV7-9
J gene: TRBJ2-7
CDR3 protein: CASSSGRGEQYF

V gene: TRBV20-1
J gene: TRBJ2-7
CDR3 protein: CSARTGGRFNEQYF

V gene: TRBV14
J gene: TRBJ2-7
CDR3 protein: CASSQEAGFEEQYF

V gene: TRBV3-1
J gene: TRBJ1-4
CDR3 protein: CASSRTGAEKLFF

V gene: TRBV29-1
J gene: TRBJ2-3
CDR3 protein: CSVAASGSTDTQYF

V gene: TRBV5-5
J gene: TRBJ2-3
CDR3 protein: CASTQPPRTQYF

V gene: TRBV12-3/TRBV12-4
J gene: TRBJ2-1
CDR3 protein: CASSTPTRRNEQFF

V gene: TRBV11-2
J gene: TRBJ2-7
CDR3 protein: CASSLAGVNYEQYF

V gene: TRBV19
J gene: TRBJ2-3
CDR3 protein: CVLKGLAEDTQYF

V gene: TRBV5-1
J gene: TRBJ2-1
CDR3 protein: CASSSRLAGLADEQFF

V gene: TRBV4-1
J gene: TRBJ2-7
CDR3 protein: CASSQDRDSYEQYF

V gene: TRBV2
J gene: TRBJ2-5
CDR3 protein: CASSEMGPSGRNFQETQYF

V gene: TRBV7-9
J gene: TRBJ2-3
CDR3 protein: CASSLLLAGVTDTQYF

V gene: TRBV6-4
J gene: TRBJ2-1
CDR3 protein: CASSLPGRGPEQFF

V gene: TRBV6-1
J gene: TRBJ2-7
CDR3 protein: CASIRLAGSSYEQYF

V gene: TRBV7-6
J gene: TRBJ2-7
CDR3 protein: CASSQDRNYEQYF

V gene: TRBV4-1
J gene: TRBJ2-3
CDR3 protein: CASSHEISSDTQYF

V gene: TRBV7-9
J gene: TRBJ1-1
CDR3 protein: CASSLNLGRGKAFF

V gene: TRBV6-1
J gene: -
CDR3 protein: CASRGAAGLVYNEQYF

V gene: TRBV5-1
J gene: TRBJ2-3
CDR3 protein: CASSPSGNPRTDTQYF

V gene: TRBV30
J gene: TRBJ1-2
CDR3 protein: CAWRGLGGSGYTF

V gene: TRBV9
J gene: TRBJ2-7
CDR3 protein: CASSDAPPDRPYEQYF

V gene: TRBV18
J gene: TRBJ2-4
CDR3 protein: CASSPGQLLAKNIQYF

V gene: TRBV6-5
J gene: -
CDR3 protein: CASSPIGVEQYF

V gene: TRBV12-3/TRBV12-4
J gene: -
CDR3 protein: CASSHPASSYNEQYF

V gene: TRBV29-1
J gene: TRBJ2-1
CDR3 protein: CNVLHWGRSNEQFF